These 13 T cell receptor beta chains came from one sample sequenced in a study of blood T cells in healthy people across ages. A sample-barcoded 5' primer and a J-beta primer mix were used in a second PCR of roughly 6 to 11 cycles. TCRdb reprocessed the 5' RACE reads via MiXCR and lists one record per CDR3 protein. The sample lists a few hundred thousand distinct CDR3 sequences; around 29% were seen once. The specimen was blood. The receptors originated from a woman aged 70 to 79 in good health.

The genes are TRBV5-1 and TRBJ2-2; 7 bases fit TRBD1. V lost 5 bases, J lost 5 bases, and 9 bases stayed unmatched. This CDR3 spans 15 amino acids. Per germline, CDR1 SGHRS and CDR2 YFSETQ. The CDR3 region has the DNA TGCGCCAGCAGTTACGAGGGGGCTGGAACCGGGGAGCTGTTTTTT. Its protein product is CASSYEGAGTGELFF.

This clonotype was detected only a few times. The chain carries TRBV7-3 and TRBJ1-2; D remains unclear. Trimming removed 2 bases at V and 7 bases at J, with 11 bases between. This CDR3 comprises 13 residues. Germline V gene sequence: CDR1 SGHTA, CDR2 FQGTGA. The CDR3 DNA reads TGTGCCAGCAGCTTACAAGGCGGGCTTGGCTACACCTTC. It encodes CASSLQGGLGYTF.

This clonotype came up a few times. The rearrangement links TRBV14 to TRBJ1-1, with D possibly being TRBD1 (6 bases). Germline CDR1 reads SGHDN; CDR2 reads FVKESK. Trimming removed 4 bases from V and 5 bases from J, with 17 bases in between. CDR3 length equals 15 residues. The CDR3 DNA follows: TGTGCCAGCAGCCCTTCCCGCGGGGGCTCTACTGAAGCTTTCTTT. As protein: CASSPSRGGSTEAFF.

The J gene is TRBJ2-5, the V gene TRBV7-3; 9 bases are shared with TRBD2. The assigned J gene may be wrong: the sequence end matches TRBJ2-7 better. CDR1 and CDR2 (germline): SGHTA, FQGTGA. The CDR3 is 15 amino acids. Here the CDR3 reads CASSLGPSGAYEQYF. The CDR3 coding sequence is TGTGCCAGCAGCTTAGGGCCTAGCGGGGCATACGAGCAGTACTTC.

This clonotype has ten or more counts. The CDR3 here is CASTSVRGAARVNTGELFF. In DNA form, the CDR3 reads TGTGCCAGCACTTCAGTGCGGGGCGCTGCTCGAGTGAACACCGGGGAGCTGTTTTTT. The chain couples TRBV6-5 to TRBJ2-2, with D possibly being TRBD2 (6 bases). The CDR3 loop spans 19 amino acids. The V end was cut by 7 bases, the J end by 1 base, with 25 bases between. The germline CDR1 and CDR2 sequences are MNHEY and SVGAGI.

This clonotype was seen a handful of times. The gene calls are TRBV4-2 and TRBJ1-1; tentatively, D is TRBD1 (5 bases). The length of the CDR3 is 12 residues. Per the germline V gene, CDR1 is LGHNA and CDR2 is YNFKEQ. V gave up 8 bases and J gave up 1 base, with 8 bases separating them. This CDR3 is CASGTGNTEAFF. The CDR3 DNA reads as TGTGCCAGCGGGACGGGGAACACTGAAGCTTTCTTT.

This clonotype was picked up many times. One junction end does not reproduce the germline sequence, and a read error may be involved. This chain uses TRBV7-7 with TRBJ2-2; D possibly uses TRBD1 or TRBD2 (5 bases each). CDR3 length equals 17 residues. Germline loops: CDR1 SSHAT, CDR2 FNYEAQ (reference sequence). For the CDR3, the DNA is TGTGCTAGCAGCCGCCCAGGGCCCCCAGCGGACACCGGGGAGCTGTTTTTT. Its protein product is CASSRPGPPADTGELFF.

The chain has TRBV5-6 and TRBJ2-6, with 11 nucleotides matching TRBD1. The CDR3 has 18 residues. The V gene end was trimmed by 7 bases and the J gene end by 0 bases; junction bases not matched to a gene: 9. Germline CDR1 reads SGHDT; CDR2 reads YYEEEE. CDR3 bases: TGTGCCAGCTTTGGACAGGGGGCCCCATACTCTGGGGCCAACGTCCTGACTTTC. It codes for CASFGQGAPYSGANVLTF.

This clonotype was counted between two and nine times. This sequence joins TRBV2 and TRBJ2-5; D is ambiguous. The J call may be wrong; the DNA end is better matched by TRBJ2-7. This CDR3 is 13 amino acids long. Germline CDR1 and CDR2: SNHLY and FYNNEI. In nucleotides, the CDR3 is TGTGCCAGCAGTGGGGCTAGCTCCTACGAGCAGTACTTC. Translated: CASSGASSYEQYF.

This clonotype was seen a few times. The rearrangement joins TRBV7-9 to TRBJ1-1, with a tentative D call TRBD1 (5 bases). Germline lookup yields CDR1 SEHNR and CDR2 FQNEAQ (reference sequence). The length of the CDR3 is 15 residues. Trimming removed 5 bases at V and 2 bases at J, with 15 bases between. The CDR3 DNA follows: TGTGCCAGCAGCATGGGGCTAGGGCCCAACACTGAAGCTTTCTTT. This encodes CASSMGLGPNTEAFF.

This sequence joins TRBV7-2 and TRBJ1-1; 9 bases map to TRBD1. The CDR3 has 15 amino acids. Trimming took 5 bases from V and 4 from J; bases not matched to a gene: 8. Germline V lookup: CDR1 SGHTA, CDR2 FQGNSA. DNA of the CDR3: TGTGCCAGCAGCCTCAGACAGGGGGGTGTCACTGAAGCTTTCTTT. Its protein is CASSLRQGGVTEAFF. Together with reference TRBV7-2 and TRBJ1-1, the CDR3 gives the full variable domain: GAGVSQSPSNKVTEKGKDVELRCDPISGHTALYWYRQSLGQGLEFLIYFQGNSAPDKSGLPSDRFSAERTGGSVSTLTIQRTQQEDSAVYLCASSLRQGGVTEAFFGQGTRLTVV.

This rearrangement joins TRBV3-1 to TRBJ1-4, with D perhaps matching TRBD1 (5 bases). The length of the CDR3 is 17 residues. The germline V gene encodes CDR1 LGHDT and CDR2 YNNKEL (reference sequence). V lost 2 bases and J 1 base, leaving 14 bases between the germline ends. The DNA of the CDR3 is TGTGCCAGCAGCCAAAGGATATCAGGGTTAACTAATGAAAAACTGTTTTTT. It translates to CASSQRISGLTNEKLFF.

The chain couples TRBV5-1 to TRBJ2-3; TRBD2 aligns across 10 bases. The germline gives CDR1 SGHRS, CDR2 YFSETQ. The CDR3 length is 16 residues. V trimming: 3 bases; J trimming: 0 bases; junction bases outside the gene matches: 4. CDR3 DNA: TGCGCCAGCAGCTCCGGGACTAGCGCGAGCACAGATACGCAGTATTTT. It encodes CASSSGTSASTDTQYF.